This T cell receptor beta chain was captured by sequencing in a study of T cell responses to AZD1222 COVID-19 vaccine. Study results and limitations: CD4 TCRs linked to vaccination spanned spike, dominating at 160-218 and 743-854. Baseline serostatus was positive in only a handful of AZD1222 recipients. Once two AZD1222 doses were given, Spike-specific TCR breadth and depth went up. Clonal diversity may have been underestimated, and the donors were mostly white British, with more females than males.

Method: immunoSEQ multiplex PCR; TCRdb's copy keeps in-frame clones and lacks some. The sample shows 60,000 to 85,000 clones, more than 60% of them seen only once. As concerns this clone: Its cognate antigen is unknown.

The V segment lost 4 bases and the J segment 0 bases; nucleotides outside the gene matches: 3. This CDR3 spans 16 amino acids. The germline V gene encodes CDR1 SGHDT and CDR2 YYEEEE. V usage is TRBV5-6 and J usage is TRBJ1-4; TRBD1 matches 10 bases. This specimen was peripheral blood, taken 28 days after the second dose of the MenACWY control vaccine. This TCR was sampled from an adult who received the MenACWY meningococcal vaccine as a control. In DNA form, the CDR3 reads TGTGCCAGCAGCGGTGGACAGGGGGCAACTAATGAAAAACTGTTTTTT. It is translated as CASSGGQGATNEKLFF.